This T cell receptor beta chain was identified in a study of Ad26.COV2.S vaccination and SARS-CoV-2 variants. Treatment meaning: around 19 received Ad26.COV2.S at low or high dose, single or two shots; 5 received placebo; per-sample allocation not given. Samples were taken on day 63 after the first vaccine or placebo injection. The CDR3 runs 14 residues. Deletions cut 3 bases from V and 7 bases from J, with 12 bases between. Germline CDR1 reads KGHDR; CDR2 reads SFDVKD. The method was immunoSEQ multiplex PCR; TCRdb's version includes in-frame clones alone and lacks a portion of them. The sample lists around 450,000 clones; 89% were seen once.

This clonotype originated in a person aged 18-65 years who received the Ad26.COV2.S COVID-19 vaccine or a placebo. The J gene is TRBJ2-1, the V gene TRBV24-1; no clear D. The material sequenced was peripheral blood, taken in a trial of Ad26.COV2.S vaccine versus placebo. CDR3 sequence reads: CATSDRGALNEQFF. CDR3 DNA: TGTGCCACCAGTGATAGAGGAGCCCTGAATGAGCAGTTCTTC.